This T cell receptor beta chain was sequenced for a study of blood T cell repertoires in COVID-19. The CDR3 is made up of 14 amino acids. The trim removed 1 base at V and 7 bases at J, leaving 7 bases unmatched. Germline CDR1 reads SGHNT; CDR2 reads YYREEE (reference sequence). TCRdb keeps only in-frame clones here, not all; method: immunoSEQ multiplex PCR. The sample includes about 280,000 clones, about four fifths of them seen just once. The sample consisted of PBMCs or T cells enriched from blood (not recorded which). V is TRBV5-4 and J is TRBJ1-2; 7 bases line up with TRBD1. This TCR was sampled from a man aged 35 to 55 who had been exposed to COVID-19. This CDR3 reads CASSLRGRSGGYTF. CDR3 coding DNA: TGTGCCAGCAGCTTGAGGGGGCGTTCGGGTGGCTACACCTTC.